This T cell receptor (beta chain) derives from a study of blood T cell repertoires in COVID-19. This clone was counted only a few times. Using immunoSEQ multiplex PCR, the repertoire was profiled, and TCRdb retains in-frame clones only, with some absent. The profile shows 150,000 to 200,000 clones, approximately 87% of them singletons. Sequenced input: peripheral blood. The TCR originated in a woman aged 65 to 85 with acute or convalescent COVID-19.

The CDR3 region has the DNA TGTGCCAGTAGAATGGACAGGGACAACTATGGCTACACCTTC. Residues: CASRMDRDNYGYTF. The chain uses TRBV19 and TRBJ1-2; 8 bases are shared with TRBD1. The CDR3 runs 14 residues. J gave up 2 bases and V 6 bases, and 5 bases lay outside the gene matches. Per germline, CDR1 LNHDA and CDR2 SQIVND (reference sequence).